The rows below give T cell receptor beta chains drawn from one sample of a study of blood T cell repertoires in COVID-19. Produced via immunoSEQ multiplex PCR; TCRdb's table is partial and in-frame only. The table lists about 170,000 clones, around nine tenths of them singletons. Input material: peripheral blood. The receptor source for this set is an elderly woman with COVID-19, enrolled during active disease. Each CDR3 is given with its conserved first and last residue. D genes are given only for firm matches. Clone size is shown for a subset of rows, as once, few, many or a class of expanded clone.

cdr3_aa | cdr3_nt | v_call | clone_size | j_call | d_call
CATSRAGTSNEQYF | TGTGCCACCAGCAGAGCCGGGACAAGCAACGAGCAGTACTTC | TRBV15 | NA | TRBJ2-7 | NA
CATSGNRQARTQFF | TGTGCCACCAGTGGAAACCGGCAGGCACGAACCCAGTTCTTC | TRBV24-1 | NA | TRBJ2-1 | NA
CASRSQEYRERKETQYF | TGTGCAAGTCGCAGCCAAGAGTACCGGGAGCGGAAAGAGACCCAGTACTTC | TRBV12-2 | NA | TRBJ2-5 | NA
CASSQEPGESSPLHF | TGTGCCAGCAGCCAAGAACCAGGGGAAAGTTCACCCCTCCACTTT | TRBV3-1/TRBV3-2 | NA | TRBJ1-6 | NA
CASSRSGTSGLKAEAFF | TGTGCCAGCTCCCGCTCCGGGACTAGTGGTCTTAAGGCTGAAGCTTTCTTT | TRBV18 | NA | TRBJ1-1 | NA
CASSITSGSQVGDTQYF | TGTGCCAGTAGTATAACTAGCGGGAGCCAAGTTGGAGATACGCAGTATTTT | TRBV19 | NA | TRBJ2-3 | TRBD2
CASTPVSANSYEQYF | TGTGCCAGCACCCCAGTGTCAGCGAACTCCTACGAGCAGTACTTC | TRBV6-5 | once | TRBJ2-7 | NA
CASSLQGVGEAFF | TGCGCCAGCAGCCTACAGGGAGTTGGTGAAGCTTTCTTT | TRBV5-1 | NA | TRBJ1-1 | NA
CASSLRTGREDTEAFF | TGTGCCAGCAGCTTGAGGACAGGGAGAGAGGACACTGAAGCTTTCTTT | TRBV5-6 | few | TRBJ1-1 | TRBD1
CASSQADRAPYEQYF | TGCGCCAGCAGCCAGGCTGACAGGGCCCCCTACGAGCAGTACTTC | TRBV4-1 | NA | TRBJ2-7 | TRBD1
CASSLGLAGPKITYEQYF | TGTGCCAGCAGCCTTGGACTAGCGGGACCCAAAATAACCTACGAGCAGTACTTC | TRBV3-1/TRBV3-2 | NA | TRBJ2-7 | TRBD2
CASMSEQPYEQYF | TGTGCCAGCATGTCTGAACAGCCCTACGAGCAGTACTTC | TRBV6-5 | NA | TRBJ2-7 | NA
CASSSTGGLTYEQYF | TGTGCCAGCAGCTCAACCGGTGGACTAACCTACGAGCAGTACTTC | TRBV28 | NA | TRBJ2-7 | NA
CASSPVPETYNEQFF | TGCGCCAGCAGCCCCGTCCCGGAGACCTACAATGAGCAGTTCTTC | TRBV4-1 | NA | TRBJ2-1 | NA
CASNSNGGTGELFF | TGCGCCAGCAACTCGAACGGGGGGACCGGGGAGCTGTTTTTT | TRBV5-1 | NA | TRBJ2-2 | TRBD2
CASSQVRSGGTQYF | TGTGCCAGCAGCCAAGTTCGGTCCGGTGGGACCCAGTACTTC | TRBV3-1/TRBV3-2 | NA | TRBJ2-5 | NA
CASSSGTGRRQPQHF | TGTGCCAGCAGCTCCGGGACAGGGCGTCGACAGCCCCAGCATTTT | TRBV5-6 | NA | TRBJ1-5 | TRBD1
CASTKGDRGVDTQYF | TGTGCCAGCACGAAGGGGGACAGGGGGGTTGATACGCAGTATTTT | TRBV6-6 | NA | TRBJ2-3 | TRBD1
CASSYSVWGLGRNEQFF | TGTGCCAGCAGTTACTCAGTTTGGGGTCTCGGGAGGAATGAGCAGTTCTTC | TRBV6-2/TRBV6-3 | NA | TRBJ2-1 | TRBD2
CASIASGQGANEQFF | TGTGCCAGTATCGCCTCGGGACAGGGGGCGAATGAGCAGTTCTTC | TRBV19 | NA | TRBJ2-1 | TRBD1
CASSRRVLALTDTQYF | TGTGCCAGCAGCCGTAGGGTGCTAGCCCTCACAGATACGCAGTATTTT | TRBV28 | NA | TRBJ2-3 | NA
CASSGNPGKYHEQYF | TGTGCCAGCAGCGGGAACCCGGGAAAGTACCACGAGCAGTACTTC | TRBV7-6 | NA | TRBJ2-7 | NA
CASSRREDEKLFF | TGTGCCAGCAGCCGACGGGAAGATGAAAAACTGTTTTTT | TRBV3-1/TRBV3-2 | NA | TRBJ1-4 | NA
CASSLLAPGGTVNQPQHF | TGTGCCAGCAGCTTACTAGCTCCCGGTGGGACAGTTAATCAGCCCCAGCATTTT | TRBV5-5 | NA | TRBJ1-5 | TRBD1
CSASRTGRGELFF | TGCAGTGCTAGTAGGACAGGGAGAGGGGAGCTGTTTTTT | TRBV20-1 | NA | TRBJ2-2 | TRBD1
CASSLGGQGSTDTQYF | TGTGCCAGCAGCTTAGGTGGACAGGGGAGCACAGATACGCAGTATTTT | TRBV7-9 | NA | TRBJ2-3 | TRBD1
CASSYAENTEAFF | TGTGCCAGCAGTTACGCAGAGAACACTGAAGCTTTCTTT | TRBV6-2/TRBV6-3 | few | TRBJ1-1 | NA
CASSLGQGAHQPQHF | TGTGCCAGCAGCTTAGGACAGGGGGCCCATCAGCCCCAGCATTTT | TRBV7-2 | NA | TRBJ1-5 | TRBD1
CASSYNSGFNEQFF | TGTGCCAGCAGTTATAATTCGGGTTTCAATGAGCAGTTCTTC | TRBV6-5 | NA | TRBJ2-1 | NA
CASRDRQGDYGYTF | TGCGCCAGCAGAGACCGACAGGGCGACTATGGCTACACCTTC | TRBV5-1 | few | TRBJ1-2 | TRBD1
CASSPRGMRTDTQYF | TGTGCCAGCAGCCCTAGAGGTATGCGCACAGATACGCAGTATTTT | TRBV11-3 | NA | TRBJ2-3 | NA
CASSVDQSQYNEQFF | TGCGCCAGCAGCGTTGATCAGTCCCAATACAATGAGCAGTTCTTC | TRBV9 | NA | TRBJ2-1 | NA
CASIPGSGETQYF | TGTGCCAGCATACCAGGGTCTGGGGAGACCCAGTACTTC | TRBV2 | NA | TRBJ2-5 | NA
CASNPRGHLAKNIQYF | TGTGCCAGCAACCCACGAGGGCATCTGGCCAAAAACATTCAGTACTTC | TRBV28 | NA | TRBJ2-4 | NA
CASSLGTGNEKLFF | TGTGCCAGCAGCCTCGGGACAGGGAATGAAAAACTGTTTTTT | TRBV4-2 | NA | TRBJ1-4 | TRBD1
CAISEESNEQFF | TGTGCCATCAGTGAGGAGAGTAATGAGCAGTTCTTC | TRBV10-3 | NA | TRBJ2-1 | NA
CASEQGMSSGYTF | TGTGCCAGCGAACAGGGAATGAGTAGTGGCTACACCTTC | TRBV28 | NA | TRBJ1-2 | NA
CASSGQGRGGEQYF | TGTGCCAGCTCAGGACAGGGCCGGGGTGGCGAGCAGTACTTC | TRBV18 | NA | TRBJ2-7 | TRBD1
CASKGDWSTEAFF | TGTGCCAGCAAAGGAGATTGGAGCACTGAAGCTTTCTTT | TRBV12-3/TRBV12-4 | NA | TRBJ1-1 | NA
CASSQFAEAFF | TGTGCCAGCAGCCAGTTCGCTGAAGCTTTCTTT | TRBV14 | NA | TRBJ1-1 | NA
CAIQGAQNTEAFF | TGTGCCATCCAGGGGGCCCAGAACACTGAAGCTTTCTTT | TRBV10-3 | few | TRBJ1-1 | TRBD1
CASSLMGLAGGPGNEQFF | TGTGCCAGCAGCTTAATGGGACTAGCGGGAGGGCCTGGCAATGAGCAGTTCTTC | TRBV7-3 | NA | TRBJ2-1 | TRBD2